Listed below are T cell receptor beta chains from one sample, sequenced in a study of breast tumors, draining lymph nodes, adjacent tissues. TCRdb called the multiplex PCR reads again in MiXCR, with one record for every CDR3 protein. Of approximately 190,000 distinct CDR3 sequences in the sample, 30% to 40% were seen once. The sequencing input was axillary lymph node tissue. The receptors come from a female donor with breast cancer. Some clones in this sample may be carry-over from other donors' samples. Each CDR3 is given with its conserved first and last residue. Fields, in order: CDR3 DNA, CDR3 protein, V gene, J gene, D gene, clone size. The D gene is left open where the match is weak. Some rows have no size entry. The others give once, few or many, or a class for an expanded clone.

TGTGCCAGCAGCCAAGTTGTTTCCCCCGGCGGCAGGGCTGGCTACACCTTC	CASSQVVSPGGRAGYTF	TRBV3-1	TRBJ1-2	-	many
TGCGCCAGCAGCTTGGCCGCTAGCGGGGGGTACAATGAGCAGTTCTTC	CASSLAASGGYNEQFF	TRBV5-1	TRBJ2-1	TRBD2	many
TGTGCCAGCAGTTTATCGCGCCCAGGGGAGAGGGGCTACACCTTC	CASSLSRPGERGYTF	TRBV27	TRBJ1-2	-	few
TGTGCCAGCAGCCCCCGGGACAACTCCGGCCACACCTTC	CASSPRDNSGHTF	TRBV3-1	TRBJ1-2	-	-
-	CASTLGLPSEQYFGELFF	TRBV12-3/TRBV12-4	TRBJ2-2	-	-
TGCGCCAGCACCCACCGTGGGCCTAGCGCCTCGAACACCGGGGAGCTGTTTTTT	CASTHRGPSASNTGELFF	TRBV5-1	TRBJ2-2	-	many
TGTGCCAGTAGTTTGGGGACCGTAAACTATGGCTACACCTTC	CASSLGTVNYGYTF	TRBV19	TRBJ1-2	-	many
TGTGCCAGCAGCTGGACTAGCGGGGGCCCCCACGAGCAGTACTTC	CASSWTSGGPHEQYF	TRBV7-2	TRBJ2-7	TRBD2	-
TGCAGTGCTAGCGAGACTAGCGGGAGCACAGATACGCAGTATTTT	CSASETSGSTDTQYF	TRBV20-1	TRBJ2-3	TRBD2	-
TGTGCCAGCAGCCAGACAACAGGGGGCACCTACGAGCAGTACTTC	CASSQTTGGTYEQYF	TRBV5-6	TRBJ2-7	TRBD1	many
TGTGCCAGCAGCTTACATTCGGGGGCTGGAAACACCATATATTTT	CASSLHSGAGNTIYF	TRBV7-2	TRBJ1-3	-	-
TGTGCCAGCAAACGAACAGGGGGAGGTGAGACCCAGTACTTC	CASKRTGGGETQYF	TRBV7-2	TRBJ2-5	TRBD1	many
TGCAGTGCTCACCCCGGGACAGGAGCTCTTAGAACTGGAAACACCATATATTTT	CSAHPGTGALRTGNTIYF	TRBV20-1	TRBJ1-3	TRBD1	many
TGCGCCAGCAGCTCCAGGGCCTCAACTAATGAAAAACTGTTTTTT	CASSSRASTNEKLFF	TRBV5-1	TRBJ1-4	-	many
TGTGCCAGCAGTCACTCGGTGGGGGGCGGGGAGCTGTTGTTT	CASSHSVGGGELLF	TRBV6-7	TRBJ2-2	-	-
TGTGCCAGCAGCGCAGGGGTGAATGAGCAGTTCTTC	CASSAGVNEQFF	TRBV28	TRBJ2-1	-	-
TGTGCTAGTCAGGGTACTGGAAACACCATATATTTT	CASQGTGNTIYF	TRBV7-8	TRBJ1-3	-	-
TGTGCCAGCAGTTTGGGACTAGCGGCAGAGGCCCAGTACTTC	CASSLGLAAEAQYF	TRBV11-2	TRBJ2-5	TRBD2	-
TGTGCCAGTAGTATAGCGGGGGGCGTTCGGAACACTGAAGCTTTCTTT	CASSIAGGVRNTEAFF	TRBV19	TRBJ1-1	-	-
TGTGCCAGTAGTATAGTACCGATGAACACTGAAGCTTTCTTT	CASSIVPMNTEAFF	TRBV19	TRBJ1-1	-	few
TGTGCCAGCAGCGGGGCAACTAATGAAAAACTGTTTTTT	CASSGATNEKLFF	TRBV25-1	TRBJ1-4	-	many
TGCAGTGCCGGGCGTGGGGGAACAGATACGCAGTATTTT	CSAGRGGTDTQYF	TRBV20-1	TRBJ2-3	-	few
TGCAGTGCTAGAGAGGTTATCTATGGCTACACCTTC	CSAREVIYGYTF	TRBV20-1	TRBJ1-2	-	many
TGCAGTGCTAGAGAGGGGGTTAACGAGCAGTACTTC	CSAREGVNEQYF	TRBV20-1	TRBJ2-7	-	many
TGCGCCAGCAGCCCAGACAGAGCAACTAATGAAAAACTGTTTTTT	CASSPDRATNEKLFF	TRBV4-1	TRBJ1-4	-	many
TGTGATACCAGAGGGACTTACGAGCGGTACTTC	CDTRGTYERYF	TRBV24-1	TRBJ2-7	-	-
TGTGCCAGCAGCCAAGATGACCGGGTTCGGGTTGGCGGGGAGCTGTTTTTT	CASSQDDRVRVGGELFF	TRBV14	TRBJ2-2	-	many
TGTGCCAGCACTCGGCTATACGAGCAGTACTTC	CASTRLYEQYF	TRBV2	TRBJ2-7	-	-
TGCAGTGGAGGAAGCTCCTATAATTCACCCCTCCACTTT	CSGGSSYNSPLHF	TRBV20-1	TRBJ1-6	-	many
TGCAGTGCTAGGGATAGCGGGTTTTATGGCTACACCTTC	CSARDSGFYGYTF	TRBV20-1	TRBJ1-2	-	-
TGTGCCAGCTCATCCATAGCGGCTTCCTACAATGAGCAGTTCTTC	CASSSIAASYNEQFF	TRBV18	TRBJ2-1	-	few
TGCGCCAGCAGCCAAGATGTTTTGGGACAGGGAATTTACGAGCAGTACTTC	CASSQDVLGQGIYEQYF	TRBV4-1	TRBJ2-7	TRBD1	many
TGTGCCAGCAGTTTACCGTGGGACAAGAGGATCATATTAGGAAACACCATATATTTT	CASSLPWDKRIILGNTIYF	TRBV28	TRBJ1-3	-	many
TGTGCCACCAGTGGAGGGGTGGGGCAGGGAAGCTCTGGGGCCAACGTCCTGACTTTC	CATSGGVGQGSSGANVLTF	TRBV24-1	TRBJ2-6	-	many
TGTGCCAGCAGGCCAACGGGGGTTAGAGAGCAGTACTTC	CASRPTGVREQYF	TRBV6-5	TRBJ2-7	-	many
TGCAGCGTGGATAGCGGGGGAAAAGAGACCCAGTACTTC	CSVDSGGKETQYF	TRBV29-1	TRBJ2-5	TRBD2	many
TGTGCCAGCAGTCCCGACAGGGGGGTCACCGGGGAGCTGTTTTTT	CASSPDRGVTGELFF	TRBV27	TRBJ2-2	TRBD1	-
TGTGCCAGTAGTACCGGGACAGGGGGCGTCGGTAATTCACCCCTCCACTTT	CASSTGTGGVGNSPLHF	TRBV19	TRBJ1-6	TRBD1	-
TGCAGTGCTAGAGATCGAGGGCAGGGGGGTCAGCCCCAGCATTTT	CSARDRGQGGQPQHF	TRBV20-1	TRBJ1-5	TRBD1	many
TGCGCCAGCAGCTTGGTCCAGTCCTCTGAGGCCAACGTCCTGACTTTC	CASSLVQSSEANVLTF	TRBV5-1	TRBJ2-6	-	many
TGTGCCAGCAGCTTAGCGGTACCGCAGGGCACCCATACGCAGTATTTT	CASSLAVPQGTHTQYF	TRBV7-8	TRBJ2-3	-	many
TGCAGTGCAGCGGGACTAGCGGGGGGGGAGCTGTTTTTT	CSAAGLAGGELFF	TRBV20-1	TRBJ2-2	TRBD2	many
TGTGCCACCAAAGGACAGGGGGCCTCACGGTCCCGCGGCTTCGGGGCTGGGGCCAACGTCCTGACTTTC	CATKGQGASRSRGFGAGANVLTF	TRBV11-2	TRBJ2-6	TRBD1	-
TGTGCCAGCAGCCAAGGGCTAGCGGGGGGCCTCACAGATACGCAGTATTTT	CASSQGLAGGLTDTQYF	TRBV4-2	TRBJ2-3	TRBD2	many
TGCGCCAGCAGCCCCCGAGCGGGGACGCCTGGGGAGACCCAGTACTTC	CASSPRAGTPGETQYF	TRBV5-1	TRBJ2-5	TRBD2	few
TGCGCCAGCAGTGATCTGGGCTACAATGAGCAGTCCTTC	CASSDLGYNEQSF	TRBV10-2	TRBJ2-1	-	-
TGTGCCAGCAGCTTCGGGCAGTATGGTAACACCATATATTTT	CASSFGQYGNTIYF	TRBV5-4	TRBJ1-3	-	-
TGCAGTGCTAGCTCGCATGCTCTAGCGGACAATGAGCAGTTCTTC	CSASSHALADNEQFF	TRBV20-1	TRBJ2-1	TRBD2	many
TGTGCCAGCAGTCCACGGACAGGGGTCGGCTACGAGCAGTACTTC	CASSPRTGVGYEQYF	TRBV6-2/TRBV6-3	TRBJ2-7	TRBD1	many
TGCAGCGTCTCACTAGCGGGGGGGCGGGGCAATGAGCAGTTCTTC	CSVSLAGGRGNEQFF	TRBV29-1	TRBJ2-1	TRBD2	once
TGTGCCAGCAGAGTGAGGCGGGCAACTAATGAAAAACTGTTTTTT	CASRVRRATNEKLFF	TRBV28	TRBJ1-4	-	many